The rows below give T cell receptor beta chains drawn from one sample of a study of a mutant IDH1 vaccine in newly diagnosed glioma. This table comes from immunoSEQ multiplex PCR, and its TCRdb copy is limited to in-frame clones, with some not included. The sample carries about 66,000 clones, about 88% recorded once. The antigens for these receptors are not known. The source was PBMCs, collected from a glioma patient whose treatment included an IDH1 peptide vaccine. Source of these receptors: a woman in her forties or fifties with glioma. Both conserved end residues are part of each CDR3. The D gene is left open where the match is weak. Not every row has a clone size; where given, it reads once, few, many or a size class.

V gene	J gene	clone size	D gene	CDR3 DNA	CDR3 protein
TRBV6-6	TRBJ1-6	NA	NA	TGTGCCAGCCGTCTCGGGGGACCCCTCCACTTT	CASRLGGPLHF
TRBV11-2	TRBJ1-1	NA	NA	TGTGCCAGCAGCTTGGGCCCTGGTGTGACCACTGAAGCTTTCTTT	CASSLGPGVTTEAFF
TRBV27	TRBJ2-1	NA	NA	TGTGCCCGACAACACCCCCAGGGAATCAATGAGCAGTTCTTC	CARQHPQGINEQFF
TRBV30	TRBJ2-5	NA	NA	TGTGCCTGGAGTGGTGGACGGACACAAGAGACCCAGTACTTC	CAWSGGRTQETQYF
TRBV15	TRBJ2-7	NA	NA	TGTGCCACCAGCAAGGGGAGGTCCTACGAGCAGTACTTC	CATSKGRSYEQYF
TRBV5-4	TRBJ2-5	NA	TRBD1	TGTGCCAGCAGCTTGGGACAGGGGGCGAAACAAGAGACCCAGTACTTC	CASSLGQGAKQETQYF
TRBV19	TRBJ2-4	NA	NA	TGTGCCAGTAGTATAGACAGCAAAAACATTCAGTACTTC	CASSIDSKNIQYF
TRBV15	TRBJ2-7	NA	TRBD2	TGTGCCACCAGCAGGACTAGCGGGGGGGCGGCCGAGCAGTACTTC	CATSRTSGGAAEQYF
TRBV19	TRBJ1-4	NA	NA	TGTGCCAGTCGCAGGGGTAATGAAAAACTGTTTTTT	CASRRGNEKLFF
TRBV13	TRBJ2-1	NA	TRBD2	TGTGCCAGCAGCGACCCCCTAGCGGGGGGTGTCTCCTACAATGAGCAGTTCTTC	CASSDPLAGGVSYNEQFF
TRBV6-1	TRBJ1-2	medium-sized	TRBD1	TGTGCCAGCAGTGAGGGAGGAGGGGGCTGGGGCTACACCTTC	CASSEGGGGWGYTF
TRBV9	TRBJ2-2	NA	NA	TGTGCCAGCAGCGCGGACAGAAGGCTGTTTTTT	CASSADRRLFF
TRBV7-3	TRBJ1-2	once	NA	TGTGCCAGCAGCTTGATGAGCGGACAAGTAGGTGGCTACACCTTC	CASSLMSGQVGGYTF
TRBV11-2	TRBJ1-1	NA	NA	TGTGCCAGCAGCTTAGTCGGGGGCGCGAGCACTGAAGCTTTCTTT	CASSLVGGASTEAFF
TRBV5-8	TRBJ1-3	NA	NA	TGTGCCAGCAGCTTGGCCGGATTTTATCGGGCTGGAAACACCATATATTTT	CASSLAGFYRAGNTIYF
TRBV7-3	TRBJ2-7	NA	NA	TGTGCCAGCAGCCCTCGACGGGGGGCGAGCGAGCAGTACTTC	CASSPRRGASEQYF
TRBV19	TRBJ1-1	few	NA	TGTGCCAGTAGTTCTACCCTGAACACTGAAGCTTTCTTT	CASSSTLNTEAFF
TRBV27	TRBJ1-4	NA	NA	TGTGCCAGCAGTTTTGGAGGGGAAGAAAAACTGTTTTTT	CASSFGGEEKLFF
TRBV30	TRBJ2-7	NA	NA	TGTGCCTGGAGTGTACGCCCTACCCCCTACGAGCAGTACTTC	CAWSVRPTPYEQYF
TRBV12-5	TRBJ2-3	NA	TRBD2	TGTGCTAGTGGTCAGACGAAGAGCGGGGGTTCAGATACGCAGTATTTT	CASGQTKSGGSDTQYF
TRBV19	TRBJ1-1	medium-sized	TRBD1	TGTGCCAGTAGTGATACAGGGGGCACTGAAGCTTTCTTT	CASSDTGGTEAFF
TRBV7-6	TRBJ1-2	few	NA	TGTGCCCGAGCTTACCGCAGGGAGTATGGCTACACCTTC	CARAYRREYGYTF
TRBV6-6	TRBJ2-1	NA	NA	TGTGCCAGCAGTCCCCTGAAGAGCTCCTACAATGAGCAGTTCTTC	CASSPLKSSYNEQFF
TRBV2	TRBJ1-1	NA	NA	TGTGCCAGCAGGCGGGGGATTTGGGACAACACTGAAGCTTTCTTT	CASRRGIWDNTEAFF
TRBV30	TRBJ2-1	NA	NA	TGTGCCTGGGGGAGTGGACAGAGCTCCTACAATGAGCAGTTCTTC	CAWGSGQSSYNEQFF
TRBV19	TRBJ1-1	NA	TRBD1	TGTGCCAGTATCCGGGACAGGGGGCAGGACACTGAAGCTTTCTTT	CASIRDRGQDTEAFF
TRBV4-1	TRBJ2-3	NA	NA	TGCGCCAGCAGCCAAGACCGAAACACAGATACGCAGTATTTT	CASSQDRNTDTQYF
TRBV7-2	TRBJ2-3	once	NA	TGTGCCAGCAGCTTAGAACTTAAGGGATTTGGCACAGATACGCAGTATTTT	CASSLELKGFGTDTQYF
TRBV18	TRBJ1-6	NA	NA	TGTGCCAGCTCCCTTATTCGAGGGGGGGATTCACCCCTCCACTTT	CASSLIRGGDSPLHF
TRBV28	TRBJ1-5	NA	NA	TGTGCCAGCAGTTTACCGTCGGGGTATAGCAATCAGCCCCAGCATTTT	CASSLPSGYSNQPQHF
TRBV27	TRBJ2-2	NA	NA	TGTGCCAGCAGTGATCACAACACCGGGGAGCTGTTTTTT	CASSDHNTGELFF
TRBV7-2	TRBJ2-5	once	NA	TGTGCCAGCAGCTTTTACGGGACTCGAAAAGAGACCCAGTACTTC	CASSFYGTRKETQYF
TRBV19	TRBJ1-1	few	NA	TGTGCCAGTAGGGGGTACGGCAATGCCATGGAAGCTTTCTTT	CASRGYGNAMEAFF
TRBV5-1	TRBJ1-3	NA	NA	TGCGCCAGCAGCTCCGCAGGCTCTGGAAACACCATATATTTT	CASSSAGSGNTIYF
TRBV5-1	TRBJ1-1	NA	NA	TGCGCCAGCAGCTTGGATCAGGGCCACACTGAAGCTTTCTTT	CASSLDQGHTEAFF
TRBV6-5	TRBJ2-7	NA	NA	TGTGCCAGCAGTTACCTAAACGAGCAGTACTTC	CASSYLNEQYF
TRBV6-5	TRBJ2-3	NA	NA	TGTGCCACCCTGGGGAGAAGAGGAGCAGATACGCAGTATTTT	CATLGRRGADTQYF
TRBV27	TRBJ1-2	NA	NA	TGTGCCAGCAGTGTGGACGGAAACTATGGCTACACCTTC	CASSVDGNYGYTF
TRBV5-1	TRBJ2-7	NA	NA	TGCGCCAGCAGCTCGGACATCGCGGTCTACGAGCAGTACTTC	CASSSDIAVYEQYF
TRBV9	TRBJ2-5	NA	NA	TGTGCCAGCAGCGTAAATGGCCAAGAGACCCAGTACTTC	CASSVNGQETQYF
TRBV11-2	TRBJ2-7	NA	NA	TGTGCCAGCAGCCCCAACCCTTCCTACGAGCAGTACTTC	CASSPNPSYEQYF
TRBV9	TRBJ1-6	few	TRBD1	TGTGCCAGCAGAGGAGGGGGCCTGTGGTCACCCCTCCACTTT	CASRGGGLWSPLHF
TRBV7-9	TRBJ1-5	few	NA	TGTGCCAGCGGGTCCAATCAGCCCCAGCATTTT	CASGSNQPQHF
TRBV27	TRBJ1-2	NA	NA	TGTGCCAGCAGTACCCGCAGTTATACTAACTATGGCTACACCTTC	CASSTRSYTNYGYTF
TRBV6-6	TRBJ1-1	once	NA	TGTGCCAGCCGGGGACACCTGAACACTGAAGCTTTCTTT	CASRGHLNTEAFF
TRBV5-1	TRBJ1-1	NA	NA	TGCGCCAGCAGCTTCAAGACAACTGCGAACACTGAAGCTTTCTTT	CASSFKTTANTEAFF
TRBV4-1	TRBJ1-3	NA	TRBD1	TGCGCCAGCAGCCAAGGACAGGGAATCGGAAACACCATATATTTT	CASSQGQGIGNTIYF
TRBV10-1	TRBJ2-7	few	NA	TGCGCCAGCAGGTATAGATGGGGCACCATCCCCTACGAGCAGTACTTC	CASRYRWGTIPYEQYF
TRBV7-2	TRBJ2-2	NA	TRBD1	TGTGCCAGCAGCTTAGGGACAGGGGGCGCCGGCGGGGAGCTGTTTTTT	CASSLGTGGAGGELFF
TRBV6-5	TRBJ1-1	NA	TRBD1	TGTGCCAGCAGTTACAAACAGGGGGCTGAAGCTTTCTTT	CASSYKQGAEAFF
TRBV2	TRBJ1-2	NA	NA	TGTGCCAGCAGTGAGCAGCGGTATGGCTACACCTTC	CASSEQRYGYTF
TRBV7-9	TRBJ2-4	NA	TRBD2	TGTGCCAGCAGCTTAGTAAGCGGGGGGGCGAACATTCAGTACTTC	CASSLVSGGANIQYF
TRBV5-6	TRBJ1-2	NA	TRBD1	TGTGCCAGCAGCTTGGGGGCAGGGGGTGATATCTATGGCTACACCTTC	CASSLGAGGDIYGYTF